This is a list of T cell receptor beta chains from one sample in a study of T cell responses to AZD1222 COVID-19 vaccine. The method was immunoSEQ multiplex PCR; TCRdb's version includes in-frame clones alone and lacks a portion of them. The sample contains 120,000 to 150,000 clones, about 90% of which appear only once. The sequencing used peripheral blood, collected 28 days after the second AZD1222 dose. These receptor sequences come from an adult who received the AZD1222 COVID-19 vaccine. CDR3s include the opening cysteine and the closing phenylalanine or tryptophan. The order of the fields is J gene, V gene, clone size, D gene, CDR3 protein, CDR3 DNA. The D gene is left open where the match is weak. Only part of the rows carry a size: once, few, many, or a class if the clone is expanded.

J: TRBJ2-7; V: TRBV6-5; size: NA; D: NA; CDR3: CASSYRLLYEQYF; DNA: TGTGCCAGCAGTTACCGCCTTTTGTACGAGCAGTACTTC
J: TRBJ2-3; V: TRBV18; size: NA; D: TRBD2; CDR3: CASSPGRSTGEVDTQYF; DNA: TGTGCCAGCTCACCCGGGAGGTCGACTGGGGAAGTAGATACGCAGTATTTT
J: TRBJ2-1; V: TRBV10-3; size: NA; D: NA; CDR3: CAIRVTSGAESHEQFF; DNA: TGTGCCATCAGAGTCACCTCCGGGGCCGAGAGCCATGAGCAGTTCTTC
J: TRBJ1-2; V: TRBV3-1/TRBV3-2; size: NA; D: TRBD1; CDR3: CASSRGQGNYGYTF; DNA: TGTGCCAGCAGCCGAGGACAGGGGAACTATGGCTACACCTTC
J: TRBJ2-7; V: TRBV6-2/TRBV6-3; size: few; D: TRBD2; CDR3: CASSLRGGYYEQYF; DNA: TGTGCCAGCAGCCTCCGCGGGGGGTACTACGAGCAGTACTTC
J: TRBJ1-1; V: TRBV6-5; size: NA; D: NA; CDR3: CASRQLNTEAFF; DNA: TGTGCCAGTAGACAGTTGAACACTGAAGCTTTCTTT
J: TRBJ1-2; V: TRBV9; size: NA; D: TRBD1; CDR3: CASSGGGQANGYTF; DNA: TGTGCCAGCAGCGGGGGGGGACAGGCAAATGGCTACACCTTC
J: TRBJ1-1; V: TRBV2; size: NA; D: NA; CDR3: CATIETDPDSNTEAFF; DNA: TGTGCCACCATAGAGACCGACCCGGACAGTAACACTGAAGCTTTCTTT
J: TRBJ1-2; V: TRBV5-5; size: NA; D: NA; CDR3: CASSLQNFYGYTF; DNA: TGTGCCAGCAGCTTGCAGAATTTCTATGGCTACACCTTC
J: TRBJ2-2; V: TRBV5-4; size: NA; D: TRBD1; CDR3: CASSPGTGSVSNTGELFF; DNA: TGTGCCAGCAGCCCGGGGACAGGGAGCGTCTCGAACACCGGGGAGCTGTTTTTT